Detailed here is one T cell receptor beta chain. This sample was taken from a study of blood T cell repertoires in COVID-19. Assay used: immunoSEQ multiplex PCR; TCRdb lists only in-frame clones, some missing. The sample has under 300,000 clones; around 90% are singletons. This CDR3 is 15 amino acids long. The germline CDR1 and CDR2 sequences are SGDLS and YYNGEE. V lost 3 bases and J lost 1, with 12 bases in between. This chain connects TRBV9 to TRBJ2-3; maybe TRBD2 (5 bases). Material for sequencing was PBMCs or T cells enriched from blood (not recorded which). This receptor was taken from a woman aged 18 to 35 who had recovered from COVID-19. For the CDR3, the DNA is TGTGCCAGCAGCGGTAGCGTTACTGGCACAGATACGCAGTATTTT. Its protein product is CASSGSVTGTDTQYF.